This T cell receptor (beta chain) was sequenced for a study of shared T cell receptors in the human thymus. Germline values: CDR1 ENHRY, CDR2 SYGVKD. J was trimmed by 7 bases and V by 6 bases; bases with no gene match: 5. This CDR3 contains 14 residues. Clones were read by immunoSEQ multiplex PCR, and TCRdb kept only the in-frame ones, dropping some. The sample holds 550,000 to 800,000 clones, approximately 83% seen once. The same data also contributed to another study, on human thymus T cells. That study reports: Thymic repertoires overlap heavily among unrelated individuals, related research has reported.

This sequence originates from a girl in the first two years of life with a congenital heart defect. The sequenced sample was thymocytes. V gene TRBV10-3 combines with J gene TRBJ2-7; TRBD2 matches 14 bases. The CDR3 sequence is CAIRPGLAGEEQYF. In nucleotides, the CDR3 is TGTGCCATCAGGCCGGGACTAGCGGGGGAAGAGCAGTACTTC.